Shown below are 10 T cell receptor beta chains from a single sample sequenced in a study of T cell repertoires in cytomegalovirus infection. TCRdb used MiXCR to reprocess the reads, holding one entry per CDR3 protein. This sample has 350,000 to 500,000 distinct CDR3 sequences, with roughly a third found just once. Input material: PBMCs. These receptors were obtained from a human donor in good health (CMV status not recorded). Some clones in this sample may be carry-over from other donors' samples.

This chain links TRBV6-1 with TRBJ2-1, with 9 positions matching TRBD2. The CDR3 covers 17 residues. CDR1 and CDR2 (germline): MNHNS, SASEGT. With V trimmed by 7 bases and J by 1 base, 11 bases remained unmatched. The CDR3 region is CASTSGSGGISYNEQFF. CDR3 DNA sequence: TGTGCCAGCACCTCTGGGAGCGGGGGGATTTCCTACAATGAGCAGTTCTTC.

The J gene is TRBJ2-2, the V gene TRBV6-6; 9 bases match TRBD1. Germline V gene data show CDR1 as MNHNY and CDR2 as SVGAGI (reference sequence). This CDR3 has 16 amino acids. Germline trimming cut 7 bases from V and 5 bases from J; bases unmatched to any gene: 11. The CDR3 DNA is TGTGCCAGCACCGAAAGGGCGACAGGGGGGACCGGGGAGCTGTTTTTT. As protein: CASTERATGGTGELFF.

The V gene is TRBV6-2 or TRBV6-3, the J gene TRBJ1-2; tentatively, D is TRBD1 (5 bases). The CDR3 contains 15 residues. Germline lookup yields CDR1 MNHEY and CDR2 SVGEGT. Between the trimmed V and J ends, which lost 5 bases and 8 bases, there was a span of 21 bases. The CDR3 sequence is CASSPGMLPGYGYTF. The CDR3 DNA follows: TGTGCCAGCAGTCCTGGGATGTTACCAGGGTACGGCTACACCTTC.

The rearrangement uses TRBV12-3 or TRBV12-4 and TRBJ2-2; maybe TRBD2 (6 bases). CDR3 length: 15 amino acids. The V gene lost 2 bases and the J gene lost 5 bases, with 12 bases spanning the gap. The CDR3: CASSLRRGWTGELFF. CDR3 coding DNA: TGTGCCAGCAGTTTAAGGAGGGGCTGGACCGGGGAGCTGTTTTTT.

The V call is TRBV5-1, the J call TRBJ2-5; no firm D call. This CDR3 contains 13 residues. Per the germline V gene, CDR1 is SGHRS and CDR2 is YFSETQ. Trimming took 4 bases from V and 5 from J, leaving 12 bases between them. The chain's CDR3 is CASSGTDMETQYF. CDR3 nucleotides: TGCGCCAGCAGCGGTACGGATATGGAGACCCAGTACTTC.

This clonotype occurred many times. The V and J genes are TRBV20-1 and TRBJ1-2, with 9 bases identical to TRBD1. This CDR3 is built from 16 residues. Germline values: CDR1 DFQATT, CDR2 SNEGSKA (reference sequence). V trimming: 6 bases; J trimming: 0 bases; junction bases outside the gene matches: 11. CDR3 sequence reads: CSAVKGTGRTNYGYTF. CDR3 sequence (DNA): TGCAGTGCGGTGAAAGGGACAGGGCGGACTAACTATGGCTACACCTTC.

The chain has TRBV6-5 and TRBJ1-1; no reliable D call. Trimming shortened V by 3 bases and J by 3 bases, and 11 bases separated the two germline ends. CDR3 length equals 14 residues. Germline assignment: CDR1 MNHEY and CDR2 SVGAGI. The CDR3 sequence: CASSYSQPDTEAFF. For the CDR3, the DNA is TGTGCCAGCAGTTATTCGCAGCCGGACACTGAAGCTTTCTTT.

This clonotype was counted between two and nine times. The rearrangement joins TRBV12-3 or TRBV12-4 to TRBJ2-5, with D uncertain. The length of the CDR3 is 13 residues. Trimming cost V 5 bases and J 5 bases, with 12 bases left between them. The CDR3 sequence is CASSPDADETQYF. In DNA form, the CDR3 reads TGTGCCAGCAGTCCTGACGCAGATGAGACCCAGTACTTC.

The rearrangement joins TRBV19 to TRBJ2-5; possibly TRBD1 or TRBD2 for D (5 bases each). V was trimmed by 5 bases and J by 4 bases, leaving 11 bases between them. From germline, CDR1 is LNHDA and CDR2 SQIVND (reference sequence). CDR3 length: 13 amino acids. The CDR3 loop is CASSRGTGETQYF. Here the CDR3 DNA reads TGTGCCAGTAGTCGAGGGACCGGAGAGACCCAGTACTTC.

This clonotype was observed many times. This chain uses TRBV7-8 with TRBJ2-7, with 8 bases matching TRBD1. In germline, CDR1 is SGHVS, CDR2 FQNEAQ. Trimming at V came to 5 bases and at J to 5 bases, leaving 20 bases not matched to a gene. The CDR3 has 18 residues. This CDR3 reads CASSLRRTGQAFTHEQYF. CDR3 nucleotides: TGTGCCAGCAGCCTGAGGAGGACAGGGCAAGCCTTTACTCACGAGCAGTACTTC.